This T cell receptor (beta chain) came from a study of Graves' ophthalmopathy and Graves' hyperthyroidism. Study at large: Hyperthyroidism counted as stable given no ophthalmopathy within 18 months of follow-up.

The TCR beta CDR3 regions underwent amplification from RNA transcripts. HTBI primers primed a first-round RT-PCR, and a second-round multiplex PCR followed. Each CDR3 protein gets one entry after TCRdb re-called the multiplex PCR reads with MiXCR. The sample holds about 600,000 distinct CDR3 sequences; under 45% are singletons and the top ten take about 4.2%. The study's findings and limits: A roughly 80% specificity and around 89% sensitivity were achieved by a 13-signature model that separated ophthalmopathy from stable hyperthyroidism. Most thyroid clonotypes with frequency above 0.001 were detected in blood too.

The CDR3 consists of 15 residues. Per the germline V gene, CDR1 is LGHDT and CDR2 is YNNKEL (reference sequence). J lost 6 bases, V lost 0 bases, and 6 bases had no gene match. This clonotype was observed at least ten times. The antigen remains undetermined. Ages of hyperthyroidism patients ran from 18 to 65, and their diagnoses were new, under 2 months' duration. Sequenced sample: peripheral blood or thyroid tissue (not recorded which). The genes are TRBV3-1 and TRBJ1-2; 8 bases are shared with TRBD1. This TCR came from an adult man with Graves' hyperthyroidism. CDR3 amino acids: CASSQEGQGEDGYTF. The CDR3 DNA reads as TGTGCCAGCAGCCAAGAAGGACAGGGAGAGGATGGCTACACCTTC.